The present entry profiles one T cell receptor beta chain with its context. What it binds is not known. This specimen belongs to a study of T cell responses to AZD1222 COVID-19 vaccine. Overall study: Second-dose recipients at about 4 or about 12 weeks were treated as one pooled group.

General study results and limits: Seropositive AZD1222 recipients at baseline numbered only five to seven. Donors were largely white British and mainly female; clonal diversity was possibly underestimated. Increased Spike-specific TCR breadth and depth were observed after two AZD1222 doses.

Assay: immunoSEQ multiplex PCR; the TCRdb copy retains only in-frame clones and omits some. The sample has roughly 100,000 clones, over 85% seen once. CDR3 length: 10 residues. Looked up from germline, CDR1 is SNHLY and CDR2 is FYNNEI. V gave up 8 bases and J gave up 3 bases, with 4 bases separating them. The chain joins TRBV2 to TRBJ1-2, with D unresolved. This TCR was recovered from an adult in good health. Material: peripheral blood, obtained on day 0 of AZD1222 vaccination. CDR3 loop: CASDDYGYTF. The CDR3 DNA reads as TGTGCCAGCGATGACTATGGCTACACCTTC. Drawing the rest from reference TRBV2 and TRBJ1-2, the complete variable domain is EPEVTQTPSHQVTQMGQEVILRCVPISNHLYFYWYRQILGQKVEFLVSFYNNEISEKSEIFDDQFSVERPDGSNFTLKIRSTKLEDSAMYFCASDDYGYTFGSGTRLTVV.